Presented here are 23 T cell receptor beta chains from one specimen sequenced in a study of vaccination and CD4 T cells after COVID-19. The treatment: approximately nine-day PBMC culture with coronavirus spike peptide pools or control peptides (ViraFEST assay). The Oncomine TCR Beta short-read assay was what sequenced the DNA obtained from cultured CD4+ T cells. Using its own MiXCR run on the PCR reads, TCRdb lists one record per CDR3 protein. Of about 26,000 distinct CDR3 sequences in the sample, around 65% were seen once. For these TCRs, the target antigens are not known. Sequenced material: CD4+ T cells from blood, cultured in vitro. The receptor source for this set is a human donor who had recovered from COVID-19.

This chain joins TRBV6-2 or TRBV6-3 and TRBJ1-5; no definite D call. Germline V gene sequence: CDR1 MNHEY, CDR2 SVGEGT. The CDR3 contains 18 residues. V was trimmed by 10 bases and J by 0 bases, leaving 25 bases between them. The CDR3 DNA sequence: TGTGCCACCCCCCCTAAGTCGGATTTGACATGTAGCAATCAGCCCCAGCATTTT. Protein: CATPPKSDLTCSNQPQHF.

The table lists this clonotype with a few counts. This chain uses TRBV27 with TRBJ2-1; 11 bases agree with TRBD2. The CDR3 covers 20 residues. Germline V gives CDR1 MNHEY, CDR2 SMNVEV (reference sequence). J was trimmed by 5 bases and V by 8 bases; bases with no gene match: 23. The CDR3 region has the DNA TGTGCCAGCTCCCCACGCTTGGGTCATTGGACTAGCGGGCGCGACAATGAGCAGTTCTTC. Amino acids: CASSPRLGHWTSGRDNEQFF.

This clonotype showed up just a few times. The rearrangement uses TRBV20-1 and TRBJ1-2; D is ambiguous. The CDR3 is made up of 12 amino acids. Germline V gene sequence: CDR1 DFQATT, CDR2 SNEGSKA (reference sequence). V was shortened by 6 bases and J by 7 bases, with 15 bases between the two germline ends. This chain's CDR3 is CSASPGKGGYTF. CDR3 sequence (DNA): TGCAGTGCCAGCCCAGGAAAGGGTGGCTACACCTTC.

The V and J genes are TRBV20-1 and TRBJ1-2; weak D call: TRBD1 (6 bases). Germline CDR1 is DFQATT and CDR2 is SNEGSKA (reference sequence). The CDR3 runs to 15 residues. V gave up 3 bases and J gave up 2 bases, with 16 bases separating them. CDR3 sequence (DNA): TGCAGTGCTAGGGGGGGTACAGGGACGAACTATGGCTACACCTTC. It encodes CSARGGTGTNYGYTF.

CDR3 coding DNA: TGTGCCAGCAGCTCACCTTTGCCGTCCAGGGTAGAAGCTTTCTTT. Translated, it gives CASSSPLPSRVEAFF. The chain employs TRBV11-2 and TRBJ1-1, with D maybe TRBD1 (5 bases). This CDR3 is built from 15 residues. V was clipped by 4 bases and J by 8 bases, with 20 bases between them. Germline CDR1 is SGHAT and CDR2 is FQNNGV.

The V call is TRBV6-5, the J call TRBJ1-2; tentative D call: TRBD1 (5 bases). This CDR3 spans 15 amino acids. Trimming stripped 2 bases from V and 0 bases from J, with 10 bases between. CDR1 and CDR2 from the germline V gene are MNHEY and SVGAGI. Here the CDR3 reads CASSYDSSTNYGYTF. Written as DNA, the CDR3 is TGTGCCAGCAGTTACGACAGCTCTACTAACTATGGCTACACCTTC.

In its sample, this clonotype was seen once. The chain links TRBV15 to TRBJ2-7; 7 bases are shared with TRBD2. The CDR3 runs to 17 residues. Germline-derived CDR1 and CDR2 are LNHNV and YYDKDF (reference sequence). V dropped 6 bases and J dropped 0; count of bases not matched to a gene: 14. CDR3 loop: CATSINRWGTISYEQYF. CDR3 nucleotide sequence: TGTGCCACCAGTATTAATCGTTGGGGGACTATCTCCTACGAGCAGTACTTC.

There are a few counts of this clonotype. This chain uses TRBV20-1 with TRBJ1-6; D is unresolved. CDR3 length: 13 residues. Germline CDR1 and CDR2: DFQATT and SNEGSKA (reference sequence). V lost 3 bases and J lost 7, with 10 bases in between. The CDR3 sequence: CSASLTVNSPLHF. DNA of the CDR3: TGCAGTGCTAGCTTGACGGTAAATTCACCCCTCCACTTT.

V gene TRBV19 combines with J gene TRBJ1-5; D gene ambiguous. Trimming took off 7 bases at V and 5 bases at J, with 15 bases between the two ends. Germline CDR1 reads LNHDA; CDR2 reads SQIVND (reference sequence). The CDR3 spans 14 residues. CDR3 residues: CASTPRPRDQPQHF. The DNA for the CDR3 is TGTGCCAGTACCCCCAGACCAAGGGATCAGCCCCAGCATTTT.

This chain connects TRBV27 to TRBJ1-1; D unresolved. CDR1 is MNHEY, CDR2 SMNVEV, per germline (reference sequence). The CDR3 sequence is 14 residues long. The CDR3 sequence is CESRAVGRNTEAFF. CDR3 in DNA: TGTGAGAGTAGAGCGGTTGGTAGGAACACTGAAGCTTTCTTT.

J is TRBJ1-5 and V is TRBV27; no clear D. CDR1 is MNHEY and CDR2 is SMNVEV in the germline V gene (reference sequence). Trimming removed 5 bases from V and 8 bases from J, with 28 bases in between. CDR3 length: 18 residues. CDR3 DNA: TGTGCCAGCAGTCGACGCGGGGATCGGACCTCAAAATCGGAGCCCCAGCATTTT. Translating gives CASSRRGDRTSKSEPQHF.

Only a few counts were recorded for this clonotype. V gene TRBV20-1 combines with J gene TRBJ1-5; D gene uncertain. This CDR3 region has 19 residues. Germline CDR1 is DFQATT and CDR2 is SNEGSKA (reference sequence). Trimming cost V 3 bases and J 0 bases, with 24 bases left between them. The CDR3 region is CSASDKARNLAYSNQPQHF. DNA of the CDR3: TGCAGTGCTAGTGACAAAGCAAGGAATCTTGCATATAGCAATCAGCCCCAGCATTTT.

The CDR3 loop reads CSARQGTGTDTQYF. For the CDR3, the DNA is TGCAGCGCCCGACAGGGTACCGGCACAGATACGCAGTATTTT. The chain joins TRBV29-1 to TRBJ2-3, with 7 bases identical to TRBD1. The CDR3 contains 14 residues. J gave up 1 base and V 7 bases, and 8 bases lay outside the gene matches. CDR1 is SQVTM, CDR2 ANQGSEA, per germline.

J is TRBJ2-2 and V is TRBV11-2, with D perhaps matching TRBD2 (5 bases). Trimming cost V 0 bases and J 9 bases, with 11 bases left between them. Germline V CDR1 and CDR2: SGHAT, FQNNGV. The CDR3 sequence is 14 residues long. The CDR3: CASSLDPGRRELFF. The CDR3 DNA sequence: TGTGCCAGCAGCTTAGATCCGGGGAGAAGGGAGCTGTTTTTT.

This clonotype was seen just once. In nucleotides, the CDR3 is TGCAGTGCTACTACCGGGACCGTAAATCAGCCCCAGCATTTT. This sequence encodes CSATTGTVNQPQHF. The chain couples TRBV20-1 to TRBJ1-5; perhaps TRBD1 as D (5 bases). Between the trimmed V and J ends, which lost 4 bases and 4 bases, there was a span of 14 bases. This CDR3 comprises 14 residues. The V gene's germline CDR1 is DFQATT and CDR2 SNEGSKA (reference sequence).

The gene calls are TRBV6-5 and TRBJ2-4, with 7 bases that match TRBD1. V lost 4 bases to trimming and J lost 6 bases; unmatched junction nucleotides: 6. The CDR3 runs to 14 residues. The germline gives CDR1 MNHEY, CDR2 SVGAGI. The CDR3 protein is CASSSPAGGNIQYF. CDR3 bases: TGTGCCAGCAGTTCTCCCGCAGGGGGAAACATTCAGTACTTC.

This clonotype was observed a handful of times. The rearrangement uses TRBV7-6 and TRBJ2-6; D is ambiguous. Germline V gene lookup returns CDR1 SGHVS and CDR2 FNYEAQ. The CDR3 covers 18 residues. Trimming shortened V by 3 bases and J by 0 bases, and 15 bases separated the two germline ends. The CDR3 bases are TGTGCCAGCAGCTTCGGTCCCAGTACCTCCTCTGGGGCCAACGTCCTGACTTTC. Translation gives CASSFGPSTSSGANVLTF.

CDR3 sequence reads: CASSSRPDRRDGYTF. The CDR3 coding sequence is TGTGCCAGCAGCTCACGGCCGGACAGGCGGGATGGCTACACCTTC. V and J are TRBV7-2 and TRBJ1-2; TRBD1 agrees at 7 bases. CDR3 size: 15 residues. V shed 4 bases and J 6 bases; nucleotides not matched to a gene: 11. Germline V lookup: CDR1 SGHTA, CDR2 FQGNSA.

The chain couples TRBV6-4 to TRBJ2-1; D uncertain. Trimming removed 7 bases at V and 1 base at J, with 11 bases between. CDR1 MRHNA and CDR2 SNTAGT come from the germline V gene. This CDR3 has 14 amino acids. The DNA for the CDR3 is TGTGCCAGCAAGGTCGATGGTTCCTACAATGAGCAGTTCTTC. Residues: CASKVDGSYNEQFF.

In DNA form, the CDR3 reads TGTGCCAGCAGTGTCACCACGGTCGATGGCTACACCTTC. Its protein is CASSVTTVDGYTF. The J gene is TRBJ1-2, the V gene TRBV6-1, with unresolved D. The CDR3 loop spans 13 amino acids. Germline values: CDR1 MNHNS, CDR2 SASEGT. V was cut by 4 bases and J by 6 bases, with 12 bases left in between.

The V gene is TRBV30, the J gene TRBJ1-4, with a weak D call TRBD1 (5 bases). The CDR3 extends over 16 amino acids. V lost 0 bases to trimming and J lost 7 bases, with 18 bases between them. Germline V lookup: CDR1 GTSNPN, CDR2 SVGIG (reference sequence). The CDR3 spells CAWSVQSGLTGEKLFF. The CDR3, as DNA: TGTGCCTGGAGTGTACAATCGGGGCTCACGGGTGAAAAACTGTTTTTT.

The genes are TRBV5-8 and TRBJ1-5; maybe TRBD1 (6 bases). The CDR3 contains 14 residues. Trimming removed 3 bases at V and 6 bases at J, with 13 bases between. Germline CDR1 is SGHTS and CDR2 is YDEGEE. CDR3 amino acids: CASSWQGLGQPQHF. The CDR3 nucleotides read TGTGCCAGCAGCTGGCAGGGGTTGGGTCAGCCCCAGCATTTT.

This clonotype appeared a few times. The chain is built from TRBV6-1 and TRBJ2-3; perhaps TRBD2 as D (6 bases). Trimming stripped 6 bases from V and 1 base from J, with 14 bases between. Germline CDR1 is MNHNS and CDR2 is SASEGT. This CDR3 has 15 amino acids. The CDR3 sequence: CASRGDPGGTDTQYF. The CDR3 bases are TGTGCCAGCAGGGGGGACCCGGGAGGCACAGATACGCAGTATTTT.